The clone carrying this T cell receptor (beta chain) was seen a handful of times. Antigen: not known. Germline values: CDR1 KGHSH, CDR2 LQKENI. V was shortened by 0 bases and J by 0 bases, with 12 bases between the two germline ends. The CDR3 covers 16 residues. The sample originates from a study of cytomegalovirus exposure and HLA in healthy donors. The study, taken as a whole, reports: TCR beta V- and J-gene trimming was later associated with a missense DCLRE1C variant.

The donors were healthy bone marrow donors. Primers included in the PCR were 60 Vbeta and 13 Jbeta primers. Methods used by the authors: About 11 million of tens of millions of unique TCR beta chains were shared, per a later count. The assay was immunoSEQ multiplex PCR, and TCRdb's table has in-frame clones only and misses some. Clone size and V and J calls were adopted from that table, with D and trimming inferred from the DNA. The sample shows around 80,000 clones, 9.5% to 13% of them seen only once. V gene TRBV18 combines with J gene TRBJ2-7; a weak D match, TRBD1 (5 bases). Sequenced: PBMCs. This clonotype was sampled from a man in his sixties in good health and CMV-seropositive. Here the CDR3 DNA reads TGTGCCAGCTCACCACCGAAGACCGACAGCTCCTACGAGCAGTACTTC. Its protein is CASSPPKTDSSYEQYF.